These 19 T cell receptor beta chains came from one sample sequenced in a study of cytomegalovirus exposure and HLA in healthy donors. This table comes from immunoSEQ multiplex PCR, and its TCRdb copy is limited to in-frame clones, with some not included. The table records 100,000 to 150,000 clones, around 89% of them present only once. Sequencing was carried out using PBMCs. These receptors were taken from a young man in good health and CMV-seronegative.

The CDR3, as DNA: TGTGCCAGCAGCTTTCGTTTTGTAGAGACCCAGTACTTC. Its protein product is CASSFRFVETQYF. This chain links TRBV5-6 with TRBJ2-5; no definite D call. Germline CDR1 is SGHDT and CDR2 is YYEEEE. The V gene lost 2 bases and the J gene lost 4 bases, with 9 bases spanning the gap. The CDR3 consists of 13 residues.

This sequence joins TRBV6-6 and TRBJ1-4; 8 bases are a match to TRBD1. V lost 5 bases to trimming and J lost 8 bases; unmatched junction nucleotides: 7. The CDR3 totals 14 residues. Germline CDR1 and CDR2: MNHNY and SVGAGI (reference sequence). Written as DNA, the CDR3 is TGTGCCAGCAGTGTGACAGGGGAGGGCGAAAAACTGTTTTTT. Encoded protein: CASSVTGEGEKLFF.

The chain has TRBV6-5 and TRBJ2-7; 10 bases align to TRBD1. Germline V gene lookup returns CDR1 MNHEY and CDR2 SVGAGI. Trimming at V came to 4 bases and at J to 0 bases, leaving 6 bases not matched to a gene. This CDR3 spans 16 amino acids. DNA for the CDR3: TGTGCCAGCAGTTTTAGACAGGGGGCAAACTCCTACGAGCAGTACTTC. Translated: CASSFRQGANSYEQYF.

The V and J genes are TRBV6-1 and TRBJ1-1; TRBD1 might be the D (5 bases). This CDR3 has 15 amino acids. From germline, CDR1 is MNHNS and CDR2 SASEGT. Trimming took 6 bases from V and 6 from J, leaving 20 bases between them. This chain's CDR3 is CASSDLRGGVAEAFF. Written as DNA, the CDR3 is TGTGCCAGCAGCGATCTCCGGGGGGGTGTAGCTGAAGCTTTCTTT.

The CDR3 nucleotides read TGCGCCAGCAGCCAAGATCAAGGGGCTGTTCAGCCCCAGCATTTT. Translated, it gives CASSQDQGAVQPQHF. The J gene is TRBJ1-5, the V gene TRBV4-1, with a weak D call TRBD1 (5 bases). CDR1 MGHRA and CDR2 YSYEKL come from the germline V gene. The CDR3 is 15 residues long. With 0 bases removed from V and 6 bases from J, the gap between germline ends came to 12 bases.

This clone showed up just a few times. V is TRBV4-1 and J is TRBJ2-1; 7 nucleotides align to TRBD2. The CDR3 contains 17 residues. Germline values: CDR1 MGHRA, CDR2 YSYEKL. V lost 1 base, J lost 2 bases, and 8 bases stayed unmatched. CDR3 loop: CASSQAGGRTTYNEQFF. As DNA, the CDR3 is TGCGCCAGCAGCCAAGCTGGCGGGAGAACAACCTACAATGAGCAGTTCTTC.

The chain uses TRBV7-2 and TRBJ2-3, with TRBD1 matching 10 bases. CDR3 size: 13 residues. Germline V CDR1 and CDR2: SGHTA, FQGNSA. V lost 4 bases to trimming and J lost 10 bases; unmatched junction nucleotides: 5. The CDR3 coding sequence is TGTGCCAGCAGCTGGGACAGGGGACGTGCGCAGTATTTT. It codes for CASSWDRGRAQYF.

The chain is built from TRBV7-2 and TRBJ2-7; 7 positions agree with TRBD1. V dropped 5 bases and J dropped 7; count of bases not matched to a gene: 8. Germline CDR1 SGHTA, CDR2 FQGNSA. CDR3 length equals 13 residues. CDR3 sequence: CASSPRQGLEQYF. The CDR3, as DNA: TGTGCCAGCAGCCCCCGACAGGGTTTAGAGCAGTACTTC.

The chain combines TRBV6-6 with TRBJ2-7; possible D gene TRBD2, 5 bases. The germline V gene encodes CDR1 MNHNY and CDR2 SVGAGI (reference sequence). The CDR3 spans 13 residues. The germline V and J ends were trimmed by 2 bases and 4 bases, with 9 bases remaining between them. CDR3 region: CASSYGEGYEQYF. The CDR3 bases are TGTGCCAGCAGTTACGGAGAGGGTTACGAGCAGTACTTC.

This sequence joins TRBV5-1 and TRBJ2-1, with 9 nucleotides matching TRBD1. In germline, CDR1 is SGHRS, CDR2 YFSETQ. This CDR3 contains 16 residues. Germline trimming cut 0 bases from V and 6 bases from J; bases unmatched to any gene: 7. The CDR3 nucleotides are TGCGCCAGCAGCTTGGTGTGGGACAGGGTGGGCAATGAGCAGTTCTTC. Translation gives CASSLVWDRVGNEQFF.

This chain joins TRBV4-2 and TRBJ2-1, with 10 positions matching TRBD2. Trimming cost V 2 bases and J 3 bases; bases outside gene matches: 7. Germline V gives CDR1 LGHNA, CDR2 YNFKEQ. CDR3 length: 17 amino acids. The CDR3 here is CASSQRSGTSDYNEQFF. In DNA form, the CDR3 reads TGTGCCAGCAGCCAACGGTCCGGGACTAGCGACTACAATGAGCAGTTCTTC.

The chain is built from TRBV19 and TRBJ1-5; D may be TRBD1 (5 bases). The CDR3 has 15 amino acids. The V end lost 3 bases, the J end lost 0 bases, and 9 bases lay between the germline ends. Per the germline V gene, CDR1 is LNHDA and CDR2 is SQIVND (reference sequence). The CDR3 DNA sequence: TGTGCCAGTAGTATGCGGGGGATTAGCAATCAGCCCCAGCATTTT. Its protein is CASSMRGISNQPQHF.

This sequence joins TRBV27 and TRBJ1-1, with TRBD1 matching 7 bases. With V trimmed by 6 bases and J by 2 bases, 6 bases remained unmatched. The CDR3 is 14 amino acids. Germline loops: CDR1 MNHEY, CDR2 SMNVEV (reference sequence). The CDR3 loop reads CASREGQPNTEAFF. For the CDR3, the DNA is TGTGCCAGCAGGGAGGGACAGCCAAACACTGAAGCTTTCTTT.

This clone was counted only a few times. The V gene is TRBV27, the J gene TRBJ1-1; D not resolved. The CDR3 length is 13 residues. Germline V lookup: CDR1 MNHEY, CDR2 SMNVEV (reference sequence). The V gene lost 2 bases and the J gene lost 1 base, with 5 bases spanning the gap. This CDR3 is CASSLTENTEAFF. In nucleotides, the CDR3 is TGTGCCAGCAGTTTAACAGAGAACACTGAAGCTTTCTTT.

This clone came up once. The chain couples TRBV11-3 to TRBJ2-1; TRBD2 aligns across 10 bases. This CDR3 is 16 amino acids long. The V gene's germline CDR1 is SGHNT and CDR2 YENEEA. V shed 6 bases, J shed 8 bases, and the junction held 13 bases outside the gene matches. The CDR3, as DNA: TGTGCCAGCAGACGTCGAGGACCTAGCGGGAGAGATGAGCAGTTCTTC. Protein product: CASRRRGPSGRDEQFF.

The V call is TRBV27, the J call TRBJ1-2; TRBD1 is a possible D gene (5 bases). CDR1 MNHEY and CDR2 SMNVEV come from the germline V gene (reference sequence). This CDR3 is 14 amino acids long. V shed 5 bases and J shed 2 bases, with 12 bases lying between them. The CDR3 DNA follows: TGTGCCAGCAGTAACCAGGAGGGGAACTATGGCTACACCTTC. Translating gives CASSNQEGNYGYTF.

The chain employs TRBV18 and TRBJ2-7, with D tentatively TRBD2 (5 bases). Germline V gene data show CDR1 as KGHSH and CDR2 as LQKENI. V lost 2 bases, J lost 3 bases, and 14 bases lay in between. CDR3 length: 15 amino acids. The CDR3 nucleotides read TGTGCCAGCTCACCATCGGGTGGAGCGGACTACGAGCAGTACTTC. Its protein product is CASSPSGGADYEQYF.

CDR3 loop: CASSLGIGDTEAFF. CDR3 sequence (DNA): TGTGCCAGCAGCTTGGGTATAGGGGACACTGAAGCTTTCTTT. The chain carries TRBV5-8 and TRBJ1-1, with a possible D match to TRBD1 (5 bases). The V gene's germline CDR1 is SGHTS and CDR2 YDEGEE. This CDR3 has 14 amino acids. Trimming took off 0 bases at V and 3 bases at J, with 9 bases between the two ends.

The CDR3: CASSHRVVTNEKLFF. The DNA for the CDR3 is TGTGCCAGTAGCCACAGGGTGGTAACTAATGAAAAACTGTTTTTT. This chain uses TRBV19 with TRBJ1-4; possibly TRBD1 for D (6 bases). The CDR3 has 15 amino acids. Between the trimmed V and J ends, which lost 6 bases and 1 base, there was a span of 12 bases. Germline-derived CDR1 and CDR2 are LNHDA and SQIVND (reference sequence).